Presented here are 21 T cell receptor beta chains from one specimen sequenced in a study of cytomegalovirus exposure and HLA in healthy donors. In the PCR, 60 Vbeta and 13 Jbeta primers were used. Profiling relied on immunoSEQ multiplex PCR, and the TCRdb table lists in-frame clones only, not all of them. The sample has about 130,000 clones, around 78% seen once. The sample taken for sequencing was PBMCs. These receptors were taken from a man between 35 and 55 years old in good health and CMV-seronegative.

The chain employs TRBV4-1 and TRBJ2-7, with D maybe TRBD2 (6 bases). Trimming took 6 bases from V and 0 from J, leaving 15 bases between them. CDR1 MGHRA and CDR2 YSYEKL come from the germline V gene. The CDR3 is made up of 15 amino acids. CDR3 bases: TGCGCCAGCAGAAACCTTGGACTATCCTCCTACGAGCAGTACTTC. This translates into CASRNLGLSSYEQYF.

The CDR3 DNA is TGTGCCAGCAGCTTAGTTCCAGGGGGCTCCTACGAGCAGTACTTC. It is translated as CASSLVPGGSYEQYF. This rearrangement joins TRBV7-2 to TRBJ2-7; 7 nucleotides line up with TRBD1. Germline CDR1 is SGHTA and CDR2 is FQGNSA. V was pared by 1 base and J by 0 bases, with 3 bases of the junction left unmatched. CDR3 length equals 15 residues. The variable domain in full, completed from reference TRBV7-2 and TRBJ2-7, reads GAGVSQSPSNKVTEKGKDVELRCDPISGHTALYWYRQSLGQGLEFLIYFQGNSAPDKSGLPSDRFSAERTGGSVSTLTIQRTQQEDSAVYLCASSLVPGGSYEQYFGPGTRLTVT.

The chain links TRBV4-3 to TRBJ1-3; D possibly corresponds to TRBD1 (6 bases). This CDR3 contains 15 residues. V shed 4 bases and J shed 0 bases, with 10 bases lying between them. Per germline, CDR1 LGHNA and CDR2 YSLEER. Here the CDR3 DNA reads TGCGCCAGCAGCCCCGGGACAACCTCTGGAAACACCATATATTTT. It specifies CASSPGTTSGNTIYF.

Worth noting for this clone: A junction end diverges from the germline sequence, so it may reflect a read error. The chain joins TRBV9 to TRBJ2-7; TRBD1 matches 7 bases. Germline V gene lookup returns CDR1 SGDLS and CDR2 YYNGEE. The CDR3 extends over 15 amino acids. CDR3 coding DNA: TGTGCCGGCAGCGTAGGATTAGGGACAGTATTCGAGCAGTACTTC. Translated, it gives CAGSVGLGTVFEQYF.

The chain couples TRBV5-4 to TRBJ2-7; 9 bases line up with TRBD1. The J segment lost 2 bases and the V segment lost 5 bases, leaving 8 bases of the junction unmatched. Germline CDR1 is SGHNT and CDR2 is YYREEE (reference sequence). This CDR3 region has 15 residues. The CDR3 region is CASSLPGQGPYEQYF. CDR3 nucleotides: TGTGCCAGCAGTTTACCGGGACAGGGCCCCTACGAGCAGTACTTC.

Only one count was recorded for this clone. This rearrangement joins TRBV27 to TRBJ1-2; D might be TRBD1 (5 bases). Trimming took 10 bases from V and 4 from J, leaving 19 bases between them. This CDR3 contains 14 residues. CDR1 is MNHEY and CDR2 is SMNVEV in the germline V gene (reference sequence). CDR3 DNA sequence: TGTGCCACCAGATCCAGGGATGGAGTCTATGGCTACACCTTC. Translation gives CATRSRDGVYGYTF.

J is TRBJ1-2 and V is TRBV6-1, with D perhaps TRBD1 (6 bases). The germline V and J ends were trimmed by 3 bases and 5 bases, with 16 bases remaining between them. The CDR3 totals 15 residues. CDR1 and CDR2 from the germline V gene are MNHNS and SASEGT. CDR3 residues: CASSDGTSARYGYTF. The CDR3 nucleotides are TGTGCCAGCAGTGACGGGACAAGTGCTCGATATGGCTACACCTTC.

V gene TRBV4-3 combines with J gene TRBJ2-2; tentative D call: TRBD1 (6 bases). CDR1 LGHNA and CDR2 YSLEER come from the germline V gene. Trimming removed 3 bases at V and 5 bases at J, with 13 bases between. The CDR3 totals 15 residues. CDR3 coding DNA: TGCGCCAGCAGCCAGGAGACAGGAGCAACCGGGGAGCTGTTTTTT. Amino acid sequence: CASSQETGATGELFF.

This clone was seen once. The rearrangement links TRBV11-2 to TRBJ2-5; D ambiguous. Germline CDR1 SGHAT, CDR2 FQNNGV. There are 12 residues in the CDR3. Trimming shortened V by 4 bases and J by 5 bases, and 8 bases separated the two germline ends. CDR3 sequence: CASSWRRETQYF. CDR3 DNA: TGTGCCAGCAGCTGGAGACGGGAGACCCAGTACTTC.

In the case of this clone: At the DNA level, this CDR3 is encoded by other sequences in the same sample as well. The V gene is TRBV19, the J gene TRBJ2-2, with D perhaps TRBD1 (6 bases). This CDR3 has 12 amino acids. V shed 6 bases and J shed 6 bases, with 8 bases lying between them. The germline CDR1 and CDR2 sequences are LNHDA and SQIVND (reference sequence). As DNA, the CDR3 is TGTGCCAGTAGGAGACAGGCCGGGGAGCTGTTTTTT. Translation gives CASRRQAGELFF.

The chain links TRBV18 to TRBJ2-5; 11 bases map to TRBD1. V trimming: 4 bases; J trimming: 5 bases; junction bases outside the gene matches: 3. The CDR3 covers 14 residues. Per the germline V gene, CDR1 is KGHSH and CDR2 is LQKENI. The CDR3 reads CASSRDRGTETQYF. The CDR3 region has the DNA TGTGCCAGCTCACGGGACAGGGGGACGGAGACCCAGTACTTC.

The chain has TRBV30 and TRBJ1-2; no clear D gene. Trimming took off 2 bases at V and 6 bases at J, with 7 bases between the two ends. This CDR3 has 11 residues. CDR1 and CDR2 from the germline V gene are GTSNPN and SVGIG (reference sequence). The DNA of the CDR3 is TGTGCCTGGAGTTTTGGAGATGGCTACACCTTC. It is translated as CAWSFGDGYTF.

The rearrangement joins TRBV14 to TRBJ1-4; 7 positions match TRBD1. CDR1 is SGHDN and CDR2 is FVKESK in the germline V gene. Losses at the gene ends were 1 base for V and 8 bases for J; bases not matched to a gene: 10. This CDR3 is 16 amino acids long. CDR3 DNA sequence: TGTGCCAGCAGCCAAGTGGAAGGACAGGCATTCGAAAAACTGTTTTTT. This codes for CASSQVEGQAFEKLFF.

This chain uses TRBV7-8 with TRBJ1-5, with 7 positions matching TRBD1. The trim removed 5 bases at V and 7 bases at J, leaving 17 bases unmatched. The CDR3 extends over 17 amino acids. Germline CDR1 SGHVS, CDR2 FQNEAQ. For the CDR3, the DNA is TGTGCCAGCAGCCCCAACGTTTTTCGAGGGGGCTGGCAGCCCCAGCATTTT. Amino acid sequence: CASSPNVFRGGWQPQHF. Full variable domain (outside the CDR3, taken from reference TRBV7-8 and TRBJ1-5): GAGVSQSPRYKVAKRGQDVALRCDPISGHVSLFWYQQALGQGPEFLTYFQNEAQLDKSGLPSDRFFAERPEGSVSTLKIQRTQQEDSAVYLCASSPNVFRGGWQPQHFGDGTRLSIL.

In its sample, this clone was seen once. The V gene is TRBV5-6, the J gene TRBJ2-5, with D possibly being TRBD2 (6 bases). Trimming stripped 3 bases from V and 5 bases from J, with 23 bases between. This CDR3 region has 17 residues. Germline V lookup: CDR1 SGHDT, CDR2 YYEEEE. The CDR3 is CASSSARETRLRETQYF. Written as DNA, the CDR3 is TGTGCCAGCAGCTCAGCACGGGAGACTCGCCTTCGGGAGACCCAGTACTTC.

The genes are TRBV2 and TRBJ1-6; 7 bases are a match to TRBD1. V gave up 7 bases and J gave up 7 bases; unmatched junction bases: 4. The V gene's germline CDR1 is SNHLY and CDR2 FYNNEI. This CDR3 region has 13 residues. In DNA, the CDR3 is TGTGCCAGCACGGGACAGCTGAATTCACCCCTCCACTTT. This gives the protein CASTGQLNSPLHF.

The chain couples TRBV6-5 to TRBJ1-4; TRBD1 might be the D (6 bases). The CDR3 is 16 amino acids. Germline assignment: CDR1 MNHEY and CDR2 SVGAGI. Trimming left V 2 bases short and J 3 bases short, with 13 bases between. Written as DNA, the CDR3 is TGTGCCAGCAGTTACCAGGGGCGCGGAGCTAATGAAAAACTGTTTTTT. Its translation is CASSYQGRGANEKLFF.

The CDR3 is CASSVRTGADEQYF. The CDR3, as DNA: TGTGCCAGCAGTGTAAGGACAGGGGCGGACGAGCAGTACTTC. The V gene is TRBV7-9, the J gene TRBJ2-5; 9 bases align to TRBD1. The J call is uncertain, as TRBJ2-7 better fits the DNA end. The CDR3 is 14 residues long. Germline V CDR1 and CDR2: SEHNR, FQNEAQ (reference sequence).

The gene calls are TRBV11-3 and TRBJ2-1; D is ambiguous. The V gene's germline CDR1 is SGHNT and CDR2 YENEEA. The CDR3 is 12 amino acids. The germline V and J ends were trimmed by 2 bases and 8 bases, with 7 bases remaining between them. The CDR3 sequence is CASSLSGYEQFF. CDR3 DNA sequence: TGTGCCAGCAGCTTAAGTGGCTATGAGCAGTTCTTC. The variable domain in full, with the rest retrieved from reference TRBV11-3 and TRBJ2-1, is EAGVVQSPRYKIIEKKQPVAFWCNPISGHNTLYWYLQNLGQGPELLIRYENEEAVDDSQLPKDRFSAERLKGVDSTLKIQPAELGDSAVYLCASSLSGYEQFFGPGTRLTVL.

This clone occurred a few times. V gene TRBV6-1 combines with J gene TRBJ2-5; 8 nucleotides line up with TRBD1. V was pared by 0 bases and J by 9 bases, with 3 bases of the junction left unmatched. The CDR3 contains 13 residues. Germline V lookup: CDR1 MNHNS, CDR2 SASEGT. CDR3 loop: CASSEARTGPQYF. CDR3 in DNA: TGTGCCAGCAGTGAAGCCCGGACAGGGCCCCAGTACTTC.

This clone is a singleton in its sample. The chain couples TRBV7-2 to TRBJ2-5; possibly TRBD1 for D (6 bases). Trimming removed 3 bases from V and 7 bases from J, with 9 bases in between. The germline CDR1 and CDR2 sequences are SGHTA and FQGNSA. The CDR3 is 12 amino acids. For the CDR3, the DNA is TGTGCCAGCAGCTTGGACAGTGGGACCCAGTACTTC. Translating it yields CASSLDSGTQYF.